This TCR beta chain was recovered during a study of shared clonotypes between healthy human individuals. The assay was immunoSEQ multiplex PCR, and TCRdb's table has in-frame clones only and misses some. The sample includes just over 2,000,000 clones, roughly 96% seen only once; the top ten take roughly 0.13%. The material sequenced was naive CD4+ T cells sorted from blood. Subset denoted: CD45RA+ positively selected. The TCR was taken from a man younger than 30 in good health.

The CDR3 loop reads CASSLNPGQGRETQYF. CDR3 nucleotide sequence: TGCGCCAGCAGCTTGAACCCGGGACAGGGACGAGAGACCCAGTACTTC. This chain links TRBV5-1 with TRBJ2-5; TRBD1 agrees at 9 bases. With 1 base clipped from V and 4 bases from J, the junction kept 8 bases outside the gene matches. The CDR3 runs to 16 residues. CDR1 is SGHRS and CDR2 is YFSETQ in the germline V gene.